One sample yielded the 24 T cell receptor beta chains listed below, sequenced in a study of blood T cell repertoires in COVID-19. The protocol was immunoSEQ multiplex PCR, while the TCRdb copy is restricted to in-frame clones and leaves out a portion. This sample has under 300,000 clones, with 88% found just once. Sample: peripheral blood. The origin of the receptors is a woman aged 40-49 years who had recovered from COVID-19.

The V gene is TRBV7-8, the J gene TRBJ2-7; 12 bases fit TRBD1. Germline assignment: CDR1 SGHVS and CDR2 FQNEAQ. The CDR3 loop spans 14 amino acids. The J segment lost 5 bases and the V segment lost 5 bases, leaving 4 bases of the junction unmatched. The DNA for the CDR3 is TGTGCCAGCAGCCGAGGGACAGGGGGCGACGAGCAGTACTTC. This encodes CASSRGTGGDEQYF.

The chain is built from TRBV4-2 and TRBJ2-3; 7 nucleotides line up with TRBD1. V was pared by 3 bases and J by 0 bases, with 6 bases of the junction left unmatched. There are 16 residues in the CDR3. The germline V gene encodes CDR1 LGHNA and CDR2 YNFKEQ. The CDR3 region is CASSHTGTESTDTQYF. CDR3 DNA sequence: TGTGCCAGCAGCCATACCGGGACAGAAAGCACAGATACGCAGTATTTT.

This clone has just a few counts. CDR3 DNA: TGTGCCAGCAGCTTAAGTGTGGGGGCTGGTGGCTACACCTTC. Translated: CASSLSVGAGGYTF. The V call is TRBV11-2, the J call TRBJ1-2; tentatively, D is TRBD1 (6 bases). The CDR3 runs 14 residues. V lost 2 bases and J lost 7, with 14 bases in between. Germline loops: CDR1 SGHAT, CDR2 FQNNGV.

J is TRBJ2-3 and V is TRBV5-1; 12 bases are a match to TRBD2. Germline CDR1 reads SGHRS; CDR2 reads YFSETQ. Trimming cost V 1 base and J 0 bases; bases outside gene matches: 6. This CDR3 has 18 amino acids. The CDR3 loop is CASSLPRLAGASTDTQYF. CDR3 coding DNA: TGCGCCAGCAGCTTGCCACGACTAGCGGGAGCAAGCACAGATACGCAGTATTTT.

This chain connects TRBV5-6 to TRBJ2-7; 7 bases fit TRBD2. The CDR3 contains 10 residues. CDR1 is SGHDT and CDR2 is YYEEEE in the germline V gene. V shed 5 bases, J shed 9 bases, and the junction held 2 bases outside the gene matches. CDR3 region: CASSGRVQYF. The CDR3 DNA follows: TGTGCCAGCAGTGGGAGGGTGCAGTACTTC. Full variable domain (missing parts from reference TRBV5-6 and TRBJ2-7): DAGVTQSPTHLIKTRGQQVTLRCSPKSGHDTVSWYQQALGQGPQFIFQYYEEEERQRGNFPDRFSGHQFPNYSSELNVNALLLGDSALYLCASSGRVQYFGPGTRLTVT.

This clone was observed a single time. V and J are TRBV9 and TRBJ2-1; 10 positions agree with TRBD2. This CDR3 is built from 15 residues. The J segment lost 2 bases and the V segment lost 1 base, leaving 0 bases of the junction unmatched. CDR1 and CDR2 (germline): SGDLS, YYNGEE. The CDR3 loop is CASSVTSGAYNEQFF. The CDR3 region has the DNA TGTGCCAGCAGCGTAACTAGCGGGGCCTACAATGAGCAGTTCTTC.

The chain carries TRBV28 and TRBJ2-1; 7 bases fit TRBD1. CDR3 length: 14 residues. V lost 3 bases and J lost 4; bases outside the gene matches: 3. Germline CDR1 MDHEN, CDR2 SYDVKM. CDR3 DNA sequence: TGTGCCAGCAGTTTGCAGGGGGTATACAATGAGCAGTTCTTC. Encoded protein: CASSLQGVYNEQFF.

The J gene is TRBJ1-4, the V gene TRBV4-3; no reliable D call. CDR1 is LGHNA, CDR2 YSLEER, per germline. The CDR3 is 16 amino acids. V lost 4 bases to trimming and J lost 4 bases, with 16 bases between them. This chain's CDR3 is CASSPRVGYSNEKLFF. The CDR3 DNA follows: TGCGCCAGCAGCCCAAGAGTGGGCTACAGTAATGAAAAACTGTTTTTT.

The chain has TRBV10-1 and TRBJ2-7; the match to TRBD1 covers 10 bases. Looked up from germline, CDR1 is WNHNN and CDR2 is SYGVQD (reference sequence). The V segment lost 7 bases and the J segment 4 bases; nucleotides outside the gene matches: 19. The CDR3 spans 18 residues. As DNA, the CDR3 is TGCGCCAGCATTAATTCACGTTGTCGGGACAGGGGTATTTACGAGCAGTACTTC. As protein: CASINSRCRDRGIYEQYF.

This clone was detected only once. The CDR3 loop reads CASSQTGSSYEQYF. CDR3 sequence (DNA): TGTGCCAGCAGCCAAACAGGGAGCTCCTACGAGCAGTACTTC. V and J are TRBV11-3 and TRBJ2-7, with D possibly matching TRBD1 (6 bases). Germline V gives CDR1 SGHNT, CDR2 YENEEA. The CDR3 consists of 14 residues. V lost 5 bases, J lost 0 bases, and 11 bases lay in between.

V is TRBV7-2 and J is TRBJ2-7, with D possibly matching TRBD1 (6 bases). V lost 5 bases, J lost 4 bases, and 15 bases lay in between. CDR1 SGHTA and CDR2 FQGNSA come from the germline V gene. The CDR3 runs 14 residues. The CDR3: CASSHFGGIYEQYF. DNA of the CDR3: TGTGCCAGCAGCCATTTTGGGGGCATATACGAGCAGTACTTC.

The chain combines TRBV6-2 or TRBV6-3 with TRBJ1-3; the D is unclear. Trimming took 5 bases from V and 4 from J, leaving 12 bases between them. The CDR3 has 14 amino acids. The germline V gene has CDR1 MNHEY and CDR2 SVGEGT. CDR3 coding DNA: TGTGCCAGCAGTCGCCCGGGGAGCGGAAACACCATATATTTT. Protein product: CASSRPGSGNTIYF.

The chain uses TRBV2 and TRBJ1-3; 7 nucleotides line up with TRBD1. CDR1 and CDR2 from the germline V gene are SNHLY and FYNNEI. The trim removed 6 bases at V and 1 base at J, leaving 0 bases unmatched. The length of the CDR3 is 13 residues. The CDR3 region is CASRDRSGNTIYF. As DNA, the CDR3 is TGTGCCAGCAGGGACAGGTCTGGAAACACCATATATTTT.

This chain joins TRBV29-1 and TRBJ1-5; weak D call: TRBD1 (6 bases). The CDR3 covers 13 residues. CDR1 is SQVTM, CDR2 ANQGSEA, per germline. Trimming cost V 6 bases and J 0 bases, with 9 bases left between them. The chain's CDR3 is CSVGQNSNQPQHF. The CDR3 bases are TGCAGCGTCGGACAGAATAGCAATCAGCCCCAGCATTTT.

The rearrangement joins TRBV27 to TRBJ2-5; the match to TRBD2 covers 8 bases. There are 15 residues in the CDR3. Germline CDR1 is MNHEY and CDR2 is SMNVEV (reference sequence). The V and J ends lost 6 bases and 4 bases, in that order; junction bases with no gene match: 10. The CDR3 coding sequence is TGTGCCAGCAGCTTAAAGCGGGAGACTAGAGAGACCCAGTACTTC. Protein product: CASSLKRETRETQYF.

This clone was found a few times. The rearrangement links TRBV15 to TRBJ2-1; TRBD1 aligns across 10 bases. The trim removed 0 bases at V and 7 bases at J, leaving 9 bases unmatched. This CDR3 is 17 amino acids long. Germline CDR1 and CDR2: LNHNV and YYDKDF (reference sequence). CDR3 bases: TGTGCCACCAGCAGAGATTCTCGACAGGGGGCGCAAAATGAGCAGTTCTTC. It codes for CATSRDSRQGAQNEQFF.

The chain combines TRBV2 with TRBJ2-5, with TRBD2 matching 7 bases. The CDR3 length is 13 residues. CDR1 is SNHLY and CDR2 is FYNNEI in the germline V gene. Trimming at V came to 1 base and at J to 5 bases, leaving 1 base not matched to a gene. The CDR3 DNA reads as TGTGCCAGCAGTGAAGGCGGGAGTGAGACCCAGTACTTC. Translated: CASSEGGSETQYF. The full variable domain, completed using reference TRBV2 and TRBJ2-5, is EPEVTQTPSHQVTQMGQEVILRCVPISNHLYFYWYRQILGQKVEFLVSFYNNEISEKSEIFDDQFSVERPDGSNFTLKIRSTKLEDSAMYFCASSEGGSETQYFGPGTRLLVL.

The chain has TRBV5-1 and TRBJ2-5; perhaps TRBD1 as D (6 bases). Trimming removed 5 bases at V and 5 bases at J, with 22 bases between. The CDR3 sequence is 16 residues long. CDR1 is SGHRS and CDR2 is YFSETQ in the germline V gene. This CDR3 reads CASSPGTIGGRETQYF. The CDR3 nucleotides read TGCGCCAGCAGTCCCGGGACAATTGGGGGCAGGGAGACCCAGTACTTC.

The chain links TRBV24-1 to TRBJ2-3, with 16 bases aligning to TRBD2. This CDR3 comprises 18 residues. Germline values: CDR1 KGHDR, CDR2 SFDVKD. J gave up 3 bases and V 4 bases, and 6 bases lay outside the gene matches. The CDR3 loop reads CATSDPGLAGGPTDTQYF. The CDR3 DNA sequence: TGTGCCACCAGTGACCCGGGACTAGCGGGGGGGCCTACAGATACGCAGTATTTT.

There are a few counts of this clone. The chain has TRBV7-3 and TRBJ2-7, with 10 positions matching TRBD1. The CDR3 is 15 amino acids. In germline, CDR1 is SGHTA, CDR2 FQGTGA. V lost 2 bases and J lost 6; bases outside the gene matches: 7. CDR3 nucleotide sequence: TGTGCCAGCAGCTTAGAGGGACAGGGGAACGGCGAGCAGTACTTC. Translated: CASSLEGQGNGEQYF. Filled out from reference TRBV7-3 and TRBJ2-7, the complete variable domain reads GAGVSQTPSNKVTEKGKYVELRCDPISGHTALYWYRQSLGQGPEFLIYFQGTGAADDSGLPNDRFFAVRPEGSVSTLKIQRTERGDSAVYLCASSLEGQGNGEQYFGPGTRLTVT.

V and J are TRBV10-3 and TRBJ1-6; D gene uncertain. The CDR3 is 13 residues long. V lost 4 bases to trimming and J lost 8 bases, with 9 bases between them. The germline CDR1 and CDR2 sequences are ENHRY and SYGVKD. The CDR3, as DNA: TGTGCCATCAGTGGAACCGGGGATTCACCCCTCCACTTT. Encoded protein: CAISGTGDSPLHF.

This clone was observed a handful of times. The V gene is TRBV6-6, the J gene TRBJ2-7; 10 bases agree with TRBD1. The ends lost 2 bases at V and 2 bases at J; junction bases unmatched: 3. The germline V gene encodes CDR1 MNHNY and CDR2 SVGAGI (reference sequence). The CDR3 consists of 15 residues. CDR3 region: CASSYPGTGAYEQYF. CDR3 nucleotide sequence: TGTGCCAGCAGTTACCCCGGGACAGGGGCCTACGAGCAGTACTTC.

A single count supports this clone. The gene calls are TRBV2 and TRBJ1-5; TRBD1 aligns across 7 bases. The CDR3 extends over 13 amino acids. With 9 bases clipped from V and 4 bases from J, the junction kept 6 bases outside the gene matches. Germline lookup yields CDR1 SNHLY and CDR2 FYNNEI. CDR3 DNA: TGTGCCAGTCAGACAGGGATTAATCAGCCCCAGCATTTT. The encoded protein is CASQTGINQPQHF. Using reference TRBV2 and TRBJ1-5 for the parts outside the CDR3, the full variable domain is EPEVTQTPSHQVTQMGQEVILRCVPISNHLYFYWYRQILGQKVEFLVSFYNNEISEKSEIFDDQFSVERPDGSNFTLKIRSTKLEDSAMYFCASQTGINQPQHFGDGTRLSIL.

Points on this clone: The sample holds other DNA sequences that translate to the same CDR3. The V gene is TRBV19, the J gene TRBJ2-7; TRBD1 aligns across 8 bases. The CDR3 extends over 14 amino acids. CDR1 LNHDA and CDR2 SQIVND come from the germline V gene (reference sequence). Unmatched junction bases numbered 4, after V lost 5 bases and J lost 1 base. The DNA of the CDR3 is TGTGCCAGTAGTCCGACAGGGGTTTCCTACGAGCAGTACTTC. Translating it yields CASSPTGVSYEQYF.